The rows below give T cell receptor beta chains drawn from one sample of a study of regulatory T cells in long-lasting Graves disease. TCRdb recomputed calls from the multiplex PCR reads with MiXCR, one row per CDR3 protein. This repertoire shows some 470,000 distinct CDR3 sequences, under 25% found once; its top ten account for over 6%. The sample here was peripheral blood mononuclear cells (PBMCs), taken when the disease was refractory, from a patient treated with antithyroid drugs. These TCRs come from a female donor with Graves disease. Each CDR3 is given with its conserved first and last residue. D genes are given only for firm matches. Only some rows state a clone size, as once, few, many or a class for expanded clones.

len	abundance	d_gene	v_gene	j_gene	CDR3aa	CDR3nt
15	.	.	TRBV12-3/TRBV12-4	TRBJ2-1	CVSSLRSGSYNEQFF	TGTGTCAGCAGTTTACGCAGCGGTTCCTACAATGAGCAGTTCTTC
15	.	.	TRBV20-1	TRBJ2-1	CSASPLSGRYNEQFF	TGCAGTGCTAGTCCCCTGAGCGGACGATACAATGAGCAGTTCTTC
12	.	.	TRBV7-9	TRBJ2-7	CASSPTAHEQYF	TGTGCCAGCAGCCCGACGGCCCACGAGCAGTACTTC
14	few	.	TRBV19	TRBJ2-5	CASSPGEWVETQYF	TGTGCCAGTAGCCCAGGGGAGTGGGTGGAGACCCAGTACTTC
13	few	.	TRBV19	TRBJ1-1	CASGQTPNTEAFF	TGTGCCAGTGGACAGACCCCGAACACTGAAGCTTTCTTT
13	many	.	TRBV3-1	TRBJ1-2	CASSQGGVYGYTF	TGTGCCAGCAGCCAAGGGGGCGTTTATGGCTACACCTTC
14	.	TRBD2	TRBV18	TRBJ2-4	CASSRPGGGNIQYF	TGTGCCAGCTCACGTCCAGGCGGGGGAAACATTCAGTACTTC
14	many	.	TRBV12-3/TRBV12-4	TRBJ1-5	CASSLMGSNQPQHF	TGTGCCAGCAGTTTAATGGGTTCAAATCAGCCCCAGCATTTT
16	few	.	TRBV3-1	TRBJ2-2	CASSQDTGVGTGELFF	TGTGCCAGCAGCCAAGATACGGGGGTGGGAACCGGGGAGCTGTTTTTT
16	.	TRBD1	TRBV28	TRBJ2-2	CASLTVWDSATGELFF	TGTGCCAGCCTTACTGTTTGGGACAGCGCCACCGGGGAGCTGTTTTTT
13	.	.	TRBV6-1	TRBJ1-4	CASREGFNEKLFF	TGTGCCAGCAGGGAGGGATTTAATGAAAAACTGTTTTTT
15	few	.	TRBV7-6	TRBJ2-7	CASSSGTAPSYEQYF	TGTGCCAGCAGCTCCGGGACCGCCCCATCCTACGAGCAGTACTTC
14	many	.	TRBV20-1	TRBJ1-5	CSATSSEGNQPQHF	TGCAGTGCTACCTCCTCCGAGGGCAATCAGCCCCAGCATTTT
16	few	.	TRBV12-3/TRBV12-4	TRBJ1-3	CASSGEVFRSGNTIYF	TGTGCCAGCAGTGGGGAGGTCTTCCGCTCTGGAAACACCATATATTTT
14	many	.	TRBV11-2	TRBJ2-7	CASSLDRFLYEQYF	TGTGCCAGCAGCTTAGATCGGTTTTTGTACGAGCAGTACTTC
17	.	TRBD1	TRBV28	TRBJ1-4	CASSSSTGRATNEKLFF	TGTGCCAGCAGTTCGTCGACAGGGCGGGCAACTAATGAAAAACTGTTTTTT
18	many	.	TRBV20-1	TRBJ2-6	CSAFRPGHRRSGANVLTF	TGCAGTGCCTTTAGACCGGGACACAGAAGATCTGGGGCCAACGTCCTGACTTTC
15	.	.	TRBV19	TRBJ1-5	CASRPSGAGNQPQHF	TGTGCCAGTAGACCCTCGGGGGCTGGCAATCAGCCCCAGCATTTT
13	many	.	TRBV2	TRBJ1-1	CASSGAGNTEAFF	TGTGCCAGCAGTGGGGCGGGGAACACTGAAGCTTTCTTT
16	.	.	TRBV5-5	TRBJ1-6	CASSLVLRTADSPLHF	TGTGCCAGCAGCTTGGTCCTTAGGACAGCAGATTCACCCCTCCACTTT